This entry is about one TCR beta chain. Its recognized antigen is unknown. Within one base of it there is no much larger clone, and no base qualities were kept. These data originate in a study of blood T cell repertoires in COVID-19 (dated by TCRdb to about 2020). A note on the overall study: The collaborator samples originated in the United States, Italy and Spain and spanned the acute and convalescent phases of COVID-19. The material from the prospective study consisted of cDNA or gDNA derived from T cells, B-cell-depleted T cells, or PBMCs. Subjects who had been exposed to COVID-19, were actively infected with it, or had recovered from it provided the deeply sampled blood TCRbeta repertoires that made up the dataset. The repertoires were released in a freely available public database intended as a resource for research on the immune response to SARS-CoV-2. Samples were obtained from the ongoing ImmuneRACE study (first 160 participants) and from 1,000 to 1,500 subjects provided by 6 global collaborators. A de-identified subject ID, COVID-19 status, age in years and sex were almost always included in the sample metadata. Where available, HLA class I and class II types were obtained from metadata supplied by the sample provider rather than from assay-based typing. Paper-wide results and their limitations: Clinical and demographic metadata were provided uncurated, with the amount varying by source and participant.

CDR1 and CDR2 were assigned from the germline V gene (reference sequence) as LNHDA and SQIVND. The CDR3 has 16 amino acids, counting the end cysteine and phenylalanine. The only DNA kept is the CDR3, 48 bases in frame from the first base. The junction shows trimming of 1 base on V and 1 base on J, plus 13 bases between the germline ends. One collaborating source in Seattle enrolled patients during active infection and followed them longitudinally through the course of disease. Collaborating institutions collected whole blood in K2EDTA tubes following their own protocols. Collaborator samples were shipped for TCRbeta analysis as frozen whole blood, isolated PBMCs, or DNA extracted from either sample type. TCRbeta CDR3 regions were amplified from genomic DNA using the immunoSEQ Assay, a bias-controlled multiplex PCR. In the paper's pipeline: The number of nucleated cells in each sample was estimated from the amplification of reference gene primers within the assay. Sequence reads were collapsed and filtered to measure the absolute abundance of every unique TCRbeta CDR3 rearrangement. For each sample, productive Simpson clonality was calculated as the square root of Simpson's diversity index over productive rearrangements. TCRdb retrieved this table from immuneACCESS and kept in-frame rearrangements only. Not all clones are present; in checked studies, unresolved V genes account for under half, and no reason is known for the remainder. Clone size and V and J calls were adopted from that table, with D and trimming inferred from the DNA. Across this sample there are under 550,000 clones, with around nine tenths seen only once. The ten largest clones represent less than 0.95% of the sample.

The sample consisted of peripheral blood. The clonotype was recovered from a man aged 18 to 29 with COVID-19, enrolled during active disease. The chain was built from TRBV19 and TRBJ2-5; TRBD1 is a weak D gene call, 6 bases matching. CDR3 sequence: CASSIAPGGSQETQYF. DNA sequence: TGTGCCAGTAGTATAGCCCCTGGGGGCAGCCAAGAGACCCAGTACTTC.